These T cell receptor beta chains were read from a single sample in a study of technical replicates of blood from several donors. Only in-frame clones appear in the TCRdb table, and some are missing; sequencing was by immunoSEQ multiplex PCR. The table lists tens of thousands of clones, about 90% of them singletons. Source material: T cells isolated from PBMCs. The receptors derive from a human donor in good health. CDR3s include the opening cysteine and the closing phenylalanine or tryptophan. The listing skips clone size in some rows; elsewhere it reads once, few, many or a size class.

j_call clone_size v_call cdr3_aa
TRBJ1-5 NA TRBV4-1 CASSQDSQGRQPQHF
TRBJ1-2 NA TRBV6-6 CASSTSQGAGGSYTF
TRBJ2-6 NA TRBV30 CAWKGDQSGANVLTF
TRBJ1-1 NA TRBV7-3 CASSPAQTLNTEAFF
TRBJ2-3 NA TRBV5-1 CASSLSGGITDTQYF
TRBJ2-1 NA TRBV29-1 CSVEILGTGLVSEQFF
TRBJ1-4 NA TRBV4-1 CASSPRDRGNEKLFF
TRBJ2-7 NA TRBV29-1 CSVEGRYEQYF
TRBJ1-1 NA TRBV5-1 CASTSRGMNTEAFF
TRBJ1-5 NA TRBV5-6 CASSLAGSSNQPQHF
TRBJ1-2 NA TRBV5-4 CASSQGELSYTF
TRBJ2-1 once TRBV9 CASSVIGINGNEQFF
TRBJ1-3 NA TRBV30 CAWSVSSLNSGNTIYF
TRBJ2-3 NA TRBV6-1 CASSEAGRGVWDTQYF
TRBJ2-5 NA TRBV7-9 CASSSTGQGQETQYF
TRBJ2-7 NA TRBV11-2 CASRPLAAFSYEQYF
TRBJ1-2 NA TRBV7-9 CASSSNRGTGPFNYGYTF
TRBJ1-1 NA TRBV4-1 CASSQVVTMNTEAFF
TRBJ2-7 NA TRBV13 CASSLDRLSSYEQYF
TRBJ2-5 NA TRBV10-2 CAIIKGLAGVFEETQYF
TRBJ2-7 NA TRBV2 CASSEAVLGLTSYEQYF
TRBJ2-7 NA TRBV18 CASSQLKGQGTYEQYF
TRBJ2-1 NA TRBV2 CASTEAYSSYNEQFF
TRBJ2-6 NA TRBV5-1 CASRPIQGISGANVLTF
TRBJ1-1 NA TRBV7-8 CASSLLGTYTEAFF
TRBJ2-3 once TRBV4-1 CASSQVRTVWSTDTQYF
TRBJ1-5 NA TRBV7-2 CASSFTGDNQPQHF
TRBJ2-7 NA TRBV9 CASSVTGGQAEQYF
TRBJ1-4 NA TRBV4-1 CASSQETRSNEKLFF
TRBJ1-1 NA TRBV6-5 CASGQGMNTEAFF
TRBJ2-1 NA TRBV7-9 CASSPTIKTGQAYNEQFF
TRBJ1-2 NA TRBV30 CAWSTGTNYGYTF
TRBJ1-5 NA TRBV19 CASSILANAGYQPQHF
TRBJ2-5 NA TRBV11-2 CASSNYQGRGETQYF
TRBJ2-5 NA TRBV18 CASSFAGGQETQYF
TRBJ1-1 once TRBV6-6 CASTKGGPTEAFF
TRBJ1-1 few TRBV5-1 CASSLRGGLTEAFF
TRBJ2-1 once TRBV28 CASSSPLRVSYNEQFF
TRBJ2-7 NA TRBV4-1 CASSQTSGRVYEQYF
TRBJ2-1 NA TRBV6-5 CASSYSSGGAFEQFF
TRBJ2-1 NA TRBV25-1 CASSTRTGGYSYNEQFF
TRBJ1-5 NA TRBV21-1 CASSPGDRVSWGNQPQHF
TRBJ1-4 NA TRBV13 CASSLATGMGEKLFF